The 15 T cell receptor beta chains presented below share a single source sample, sequenced in a study of tumor-infiltrating lymphocytes in primary liver carcinoma. The input was around 530 ng total RNA; TCR beta cDNA was made from it with a constant-region primer. Three nested multiplex PCR rounds, a slightly modified ARM-PCR, produced the libraries for TCR beta. The two initial PCR rounds, roughly 10 cycles each, used TRBV1-TRBV30 forward and C-beta reverse primers. TCRdb redid the calling of the multiplex PCR reads with MiXCR, one entry per CDR3 protein. Seen here are 300,000 to 350,000 distinct CDR3 sequences, almost 60% observed once, and the top ten hold over 15%. Germline DNA was extracted alongside blood RNA, which was obtained from unsorted whole blood. What was sequenced was peripheral blood. The receptors stem from a woman under 40 with primary liver carcinoma and hepatitis B virus infection.

On this clonotype itself: Just one base apart from a much larger clone, this may be a read error. The chain uses TRBV6-2 or TRBV6-3 and TRBJ2-7, with D uncertain. The CDR3 loop spans 11 amino acids. The V gene's germline CDR1 is MNHEY and CDR2 SVGEGT. CDR3 sequence reads: CVSTSGYEQYF. The CDR3, as DNA: TGTGTCAGCACTTCAGGCTACGAGCAGTACTTC.

The chain uses TRBV12-5 and TRBJ2-7; possibly TRBD1 for D (5 bases). This CDR3 region has 13 residues. Trimming took off 1 base at V and 3 bases at J, with 7 bases between the two ends. Germline CDR1 and CDR2: LGHNT and FRNRAP. In nucleotides, the CDR3 is TGTGCTAGTGGTTTGGCCGACAGCTACGAGCAGTACTTC. Encoded protein: CASGLADSYEQYF. The variable domain in full, with the rest retrieved from reference TRBV12-5 and TRBJ2-7, is DARVTQTPRHKVTEMGQEVTMRCQPILGHNTVFWYRQTMMQGLELLAYFRNRAPLDDSGMPKDRFSAEMPDATLATLKIQPSEPRDSAVYFCASGLADSYEQYFGPGTRLTVT.

As for this clonotype: Germline and junction disagree at one end, which may indicate a read error. The chain employs TRBV11-2 and TRBJ2-7; 8 nucleotides line up with TRBD1. The CDR3 consists of 13 residues. CDR1 SGHAT and CDR2 FQNNGV come from the germline V gene. The chain's CDR3 is CAISFPGGNEQYF. DNA for the CDR3: TGTGCCATCAGCTTCCCAGGGGGCAACGAGCAGTACTTC.

This sequence joins TRBV10-3 and TRBJ2-7; D gene unclear. The germline V gene has CDR1 ENHRY and CDR2 SYGVKD. This CDR3 comprises 13 residues. Deletions cut 5 bases from V and 1 base from J, with 9 bases between. CDR3: CAISLGESYEQYF. The CDR3 nucleotides read TGTGCCATCAGTCTTGGAGAGTCCTACGAGCAGTACTTC.

Of note for this clonotype: Germline and junction disagree at one end, which may indicate a read error. This chain uses TRBV5-6 with TRBJ2-1, with D hard to call. Germline CDR1 is SGHDT and CDR2 is YYEEEE. The CDR3 extends over 14 amino acids. DNA of the CDR3: TGTGTCAGCAGCCCCAGAAATGTGGACAATGAGCAGTTCTTC. Its translation is CVSSPRNVDNEQFF.

The rearrangement uses TRBV6-2 or TRBV6-3 and TRBJ1-1; no firm D call. This CDR3 contains 16 residues. The V gene's germline CDR1 is MNHEY and CDR2 SVGEGT. Trimming pared 8 bases from V and 7 bases from J, leaving 26 bases between. This CDR3 reads CASAGSPDYTSHEAFF. The CDR3 region has the DNA TGTGCCAGCGCCGGTAGCCCGGATTACACAAGTCATGAAGCTTTCTTT.

This clonotype was detected ten times or more. The V call is TRBV29-1, the J call TRBJ1-1; unclear D gene. The V end was cut by 4 bases, the J end by 6 bases, with 6 bases between. The length of the CDR3 is 10 residues. Germline values: CDR1 SQVTM, CDR2 ANQGSEA. In DNA, the CDR3 is TGCAGCGTTGGGGAGGCTGAAGCTTTCTTT. Protein: CSVGEAEAFF. Using reference TRBV29-1 and TRBJ1-1 for the parts outside the CDR3, the full variable domain is SAVISQKPSRDICQRGTSLTIQCQVDSQVTMMFWYRQQPGQSLTLIATANQGSEATYESGFVIDKFPISRPNLTFSTLTVSNMSPEDSSIYLCSVGEAEAFFGQGTRLTVV.

Concerning this clonotype: An end of the junction differs from the germline gene, which may be a read error. The CDR3 nucleotides are TGTACCAGCAGACTATACGGTGGTGAAAAACTGTTTTTT. Translation: CTSRLYGGEKLFF. The rearrangement uses TRBV6-6 and TRBJ1-4; no definite D call. In germline, CDR1 is MNHNY, CDR2 SVGAGI (reference sequence). The CDR3 loop spans 13 amino acids.

This clonotype occurred many times. The rearrangement joins TRBV6-2 or TRBV6-3 to TRBJ2-2; TRBD2 matches at 8 bases. This CDR3 is 14 amino acids long. CDR1 MNHEY and CDR2 SVGEGT come from the germline V gene. V was clipped by 6 bases and J by 3 bases; unmatched bases: 3. The CDR3: CASREAGDTGELFF. The CDR3 nucleotides are TGTGCCAGCAGAGAAGCGGGAGACACCGGGGAGCTGTTTTTT.

On this clonotype itself: The junction and the germline gene differ at one end; a read error may be behind it. The rearrangement uses TRBV5-6 and TRBJ1-4, with no clear D. CDR1 is SGHDT and CDR2 is YYEEEE in the germline V gene. The CDR3 covers 14 residues. CDR3 DNA sequence: TGTGCCTGCAGCGCCATTGCAACTAATGAAATACTGTTTTTT. It translates to CACSAIATNEILFF.

The gene calls are TRBV12-3 or TRBV12-4 and TRBJ2-3, with 12 positions matching TRBD2. The CDR3 covers 17 residues. With 1 base clipped from V and 6 bases from J, the junction kept 8 bases outside the gene matches. CDR3: CASSLDLTSGRIDTQYF. The DNA for the CDR3 is TGTGCCAGCAGTTTAGATTTAACTAGCGGGAGGATCGATACGCAGTATTTT.

The table lists this clonotype with a count of one. This chain uses TRBV5-6 with TRBJ2-2, with D perhaps assigned TRBD1 or TRBD2 (5 bases each). Between the trimmed V and J ends, which lost 5 bases and 5 bases, there was a span of 13 bases. There are 14 residues in the CDR3. The germline CDR1 and CDR2 sequences are SGHDT and YYEEEE. The CDR3 DNA reads TGTGCCAGCAGGGTGCAGGGCGGGACCGGGGAGCTGTTTTTT. This sequence encodes CASRVQGGTGELFF.

This clonotype was seen many times. This sequence joins TRBV6-5 and TRBJ1-2, with unresolved D. The length of the CDR3 is 13 residues. The germline V gene has CDR1 MNHEY and CDR2 SVGAGI. V dropped 7 bases and J dropped 6 bases, with 15 bases sitting between them. The CDR3 DNA reads as TGTGCCAGCACTTTATGGTACGGGAATGGCTACACCTTC. Translating it yields CASTLWYGNGYTF.

Note on this clonotype: The junction and the germline gene differ at one end; a read error may be behind it. V usage is TRBV29-1 and J usage is TRBJ2-3; perhaps D is TRBD1 or TRBD2 (5 bases each). The CDR3 loop spans 13 amino acids. Germline V gene data show CDR1 as SQVTM and CDR2 as ANQGSEA. This chain's CDR3 is CSVHGRVTDMQYF. The CDR3 DNA sequence: TGCAGCGTTCATGGGAGAGTGACAGATATGCAGTATTTT.

This clonotype was picked up many times. The rearrangement links TRBV29-1 to TRBJ2-1, with 13 bases identical to TRBD2. The ends lost 7 bases at V and 8 bases at J; junction bases unmatched: 20. Per the germline V gene, CDR1 is SQVTM and CDR2 is ANQGSEA. The CDR3 sequence is 18 residues long. The CDR3 bases are TGCAGCGCCCGTGGGGGACTAGCGGGAATACTAAGGGGATATGAGCAGTTCTTC. This encodes CSARGGLAGILRGYEQFF.